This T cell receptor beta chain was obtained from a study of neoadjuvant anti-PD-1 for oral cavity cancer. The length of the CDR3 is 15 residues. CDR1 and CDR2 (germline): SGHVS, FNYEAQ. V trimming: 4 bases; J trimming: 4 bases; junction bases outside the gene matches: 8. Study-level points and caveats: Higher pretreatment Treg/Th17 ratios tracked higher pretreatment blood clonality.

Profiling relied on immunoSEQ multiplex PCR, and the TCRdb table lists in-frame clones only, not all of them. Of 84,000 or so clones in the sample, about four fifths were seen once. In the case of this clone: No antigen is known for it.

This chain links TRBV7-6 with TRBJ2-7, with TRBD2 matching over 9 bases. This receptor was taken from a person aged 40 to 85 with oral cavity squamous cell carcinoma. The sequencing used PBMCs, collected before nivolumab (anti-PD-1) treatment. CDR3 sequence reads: CASSSYSSGGYEQYF. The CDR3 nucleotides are TGTGCCAGCAGCTCCTACAGTAGCGGGGGTTACGAGCAGTACTTC.